The clone carrying this T cell receptor (beta chain) was observed once. The antigen remains unidentified. Germline V gene data show CDR1 as KGHSH and CDR2 as LQKENI. V was clipped by 3 bases and J by 4 bases; unmatched bases: 17. There are 19 residues in the CDR3. This sample is drawn from a study of cytomegalovirus exposure and HLA in healthy donors. The PCR used 60 Vbeta and 13 Jbeta primers. The protocol was immunoSEQ multiplex PCR, while the TCRdb copy is restricted to in-frame clones and leaves out a portion. The sample holds 95,000 to 150,000 clones, approximately 72% seen once. Study-level points and caveats: In a later analysis, V- and J-gene trimming of beta chains associated with a DCLRE1C missense variant, replicated independently.

This clonotype was obtained from a man aged 55 to 69 in good health and CMV-seropositive. The source material was PBMCs. The rearrangement links TRBV18 to TRBJ1-5; 8 nucleotides match TRBD1. The CDR3 DNA reads as TGTGCCAGCTCACCGTACATGAGGACCAGGACAGGGACAAATCAGCCCCAGCATTTT. Amino acid sequence: CASSPYMRTRTGTNQPQHF.